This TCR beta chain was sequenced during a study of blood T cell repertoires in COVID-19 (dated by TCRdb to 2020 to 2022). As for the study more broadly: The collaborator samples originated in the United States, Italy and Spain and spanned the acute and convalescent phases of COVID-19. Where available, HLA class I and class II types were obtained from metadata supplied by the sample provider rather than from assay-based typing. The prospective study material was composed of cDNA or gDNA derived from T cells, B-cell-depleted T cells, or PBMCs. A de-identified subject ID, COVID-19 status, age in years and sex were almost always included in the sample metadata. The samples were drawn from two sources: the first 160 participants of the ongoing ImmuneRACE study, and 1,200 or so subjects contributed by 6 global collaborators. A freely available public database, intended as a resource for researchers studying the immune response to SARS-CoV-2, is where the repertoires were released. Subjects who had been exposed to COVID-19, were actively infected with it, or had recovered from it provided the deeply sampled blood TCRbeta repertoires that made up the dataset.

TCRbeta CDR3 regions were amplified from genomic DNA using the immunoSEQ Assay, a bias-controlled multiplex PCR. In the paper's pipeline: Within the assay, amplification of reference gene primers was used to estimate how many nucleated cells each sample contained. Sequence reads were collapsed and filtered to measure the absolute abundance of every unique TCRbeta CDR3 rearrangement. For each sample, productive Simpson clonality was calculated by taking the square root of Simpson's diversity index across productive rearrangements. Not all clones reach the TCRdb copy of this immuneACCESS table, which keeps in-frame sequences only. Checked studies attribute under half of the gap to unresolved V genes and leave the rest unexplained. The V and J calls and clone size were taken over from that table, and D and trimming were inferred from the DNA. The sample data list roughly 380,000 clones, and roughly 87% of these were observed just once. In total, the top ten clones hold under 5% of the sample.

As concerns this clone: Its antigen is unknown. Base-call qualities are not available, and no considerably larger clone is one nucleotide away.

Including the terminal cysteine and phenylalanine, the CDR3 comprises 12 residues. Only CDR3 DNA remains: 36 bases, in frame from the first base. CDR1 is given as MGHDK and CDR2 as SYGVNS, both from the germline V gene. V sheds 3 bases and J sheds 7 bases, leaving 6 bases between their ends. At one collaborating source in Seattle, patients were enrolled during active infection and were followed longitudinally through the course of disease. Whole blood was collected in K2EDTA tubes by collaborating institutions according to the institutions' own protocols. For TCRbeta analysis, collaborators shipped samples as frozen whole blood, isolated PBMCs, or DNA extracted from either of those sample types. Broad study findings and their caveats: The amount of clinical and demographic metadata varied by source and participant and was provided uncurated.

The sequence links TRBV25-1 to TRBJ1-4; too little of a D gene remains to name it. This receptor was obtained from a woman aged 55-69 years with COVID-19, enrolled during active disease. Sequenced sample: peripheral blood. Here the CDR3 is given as CASSERFEKLFF. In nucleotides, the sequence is TGTGCCAGCAGTGAGAGGTTTGAAAAACTGTTTTTT.